Sequencing of this TCR beta chain was carried out in a study of T cells after yellow fever vaccination. Overall study: Low-cell-number fractions underwent preparation using SMART-Seq v4 Ultra Low Input.

This clonotype came up a few times. Its antigen is not known. TCRdb independently ran MiXCR on the 5' RACE reads; one entry per CDR3 protein. The data contain about 320,000 distinct CDR3 sequences, about 10% of them singletons. The V end lost 0 bases, the J end lost 2 bases, and 10 bases lay between the germline ends. CDR1 is LGHNA and CDR2 is YNFKEQ in the germline V gene. CDR3 length: 15 residues. General study findings and limits: Contaminants from the bulk population, in the form of abundant clonotypes, could be found in FACS-sorted repertoires. Reappearance after the booster was observed for most primary-vaccination clones (about 97% CD4, almost 90% CD8).

The specimen comprised CD4+ T cells sorted from PBMCs, sampled 45 days after the yellow fever booster vaccination. V is TRBV4-2 and J is TRBJ2-5, with D possibly being TRBD1 (5 bases). The sequence was obtained from a man between 18 and 29 years old who received the YFV17D yellow fever vaccine. DNA for the CDR3: TGTGCCAGCAGCCAAGAATCGCAGGGTCAAGAGACCCAGTACTTC. Encoded protein: CASSQESQGQETQYF.